The 18 T cell receptor beta chains below were found in one sample sequenced in a study of cytomegalovirus exposure and HLA in healthy donors. 13 Jbeta primers and 60 Vbeta primers were used for the PCR. Libraries were prepared by immunoSEQ multiplex PCR; TCRdb keeps only in-frame clonotypes and omits some of them. Of approximately 50,000 clones in the sample, 83% were seen once. Sequencing used PBMCs. The source is a man aged 25 to 45 in good health and CMV-seronegative.

The rearrangement uses TRBV10-3 and TRBJ2-3; possible D gene TRBD2, 6 bases. Germline lookup yields CDR1 ENHRY and CDR2 SYGVKD. This CDR3 comprises 15 residues. V lost 0 bases, J lost 1 base, and 8 bases lay in between. The CDR3 reads CAISESGEGTDTQYF. The CDR3 nucleotides are TGTGCCATCAGTGAGTCAGGGGAGGGCACAGATACGCAGTATTTT.

The chain uses TRBV10-2 and TRBJ1-5, with D tentatively TRBD1 (5 bases). V lost 4 bases, J lost 9 bases, and 16 bases lay in between. This CDR3 is built from 14 residues. Germline CDR1 WSHSY, CDR2 SAAADI. CDR3 loop: CASSGGPDLRPQHF. CDR3 DNA: TGCGCCAGCAGTGGGGGCCCCGATTTAAGGCCCCAGCATTTT.

The V call is TRBV7-8, the J call TRBJ1-1, with D perhaps TRBD1 (6 bases). Germline V gene data show CDR1 as SGHVS and CDR2 as FQNEAQ. CDR3 length: 16 amino acids. The germline V and J ends were trimmed by 5 bases and 1 base, with 17 bases remaining between them. CDR3 protein: CASSPWGKTGNTEAFF. The CDR3 bases are TGTGCCAGCAGCCCATGGGGGAAGACAGGGAACACTGAAGCTTTCTTT.

V usage is TRBV5-8 and J usage is TRBJ2-7; D is perhaps TRBD1 (6 bases). The V gene lost 0 bases and the J gene lost 2 bases, with 9 bases spanning the gap. The CDR3 consists of 14 residues. CDR1 and CDR2 (germline): SGHTS, YDEGEE. The CDR3 region has the DNA TGTGCCAGCAGCTTGGGACAGGCCACCTACGAGCAGTACTTC. Protein product: CASSLGQATYEQYF.

This clone was counted between two and nine times. Here the CDR3 reads CASSVEGQFLSGNTIYF. The DNA of the CDR3 is TGTGCCAGCAGCGTAGAGGGGCAGTTCCTCTCTGGAAACACCATATATTTT. The V call is TRBV9, the J call TRBJ1-3; D possibly corresponds to TRBD1 (5 bases). The CDR3 runs to 17 residues. V was pared by 0 bases and J by 0 bases, with 13 bases between. Looked up from germline, CDR1 is SGDLS and CDR2 is YYNGEE.

The rearrangement uses TRBV2 and TRBJ1-2; D possibly corresponds to TRBD1 (6 bases). Germline values: CDR1 SNHLY, CDR2 FYNNEI. There are 15 residues in the CDR3. Trimming cost V 10 bases and J 3 bases, with 21 bases left between them. CDR3 in amino acids: CAKPLDRIPYYGYTF. CDR3 coding DNA: TGTGCCAAACCACTTGACAGGATCCCTTACTATGGCTACACCTTC.

This clone was seen once. V is TRBV11-2 and J is TRBJ2-3; 7 bases are a match to TRBD2. The germline gives CDR1 SGHAT, CDR2 FQNNGV. V shed 1 base and J 2 bases; nucleotides not matched to a gene: 6. The CDR3 sequence is 16 residues long. The CDR3 region has the DNA TGTGCCAGCAGCTTAGTCGTGGGAGGGCCCACAGATACGCAGTATTTT. Protein product: CASSLVVGGPTDTQYF.

This clone was seen a few times. The chain uses TRBV10-2 and TRBJ1-1, with D possibly TRBD1 on 6 matching bases. CDR1 and CDR2 from the germline V gene are WSHSY and SAAADI. Trimming shortened V by 10 bases and J by 3 bases, and 18 bases separated the two germline ends. There are 14 residues in the CDR3. The CDR3 region has the DNA TGCGCCACCCAAGGGGGAGAAAGGGACACTGAAGCTTTCTTT. It encodes CATQGGERDTEAFF.

This clone has just a few counts. This chain uses TRBV5-4 with TRBJ2-1, with 7 bases that match TRBD1. CDR3 length: 14 residues. Germline lookup yields CDR1 SGHNT and CDR2 YYREEE (reference sequence). After removal of 3 bases from V and 10 bases from J, the junction contained 10 bases not matched to a gene. The CDR3 DNA is TGTGCCAGCAGCTCCCTGTATTCACAGGGGGAGCAGTTCTTC. Translating gives CASSSLYSQGEQFF.

The chain combines TRBV7-2 with TRBJ2-1, with TRBD2 matching over 12 bases. J was trimmed by 0 bases and V by 4 bases; bases with no gene match: 4. Germline assignment: CDR1 SGHTA and CDR2 FQGNSA. The CDR3 spans 17 residues. For the CDR3, the DNA is TGTGCCAGCAGCTCCGGACTAGCGGGAAGCTCCTACAATGAGCAGTTCTTC. This sequence encodes CASSSGLAGSSYNEQFF.

This clone showed up just once. The V call is TRBV9, the J call TRBJ2-7, with D tentatively TRBD2 (6 bases). Between the trimmed V and J ends, which lost 4 bases and 6 bases, there was a span of 14 bases. The CDR3 runs to 13 residues. The germline V gene has CDR1 SGDLS and CDR2 YYNGEE. The CDR3 here is CASSPVGGREQYF. CDR3 sequence (DNA): TGTGCCAGCAGCCCCGTCGGGGGTCGCGAGCAGTACTTC.

V usage is TRBV10-3 and J usage is TRBJ1-1, with D possibly TRBD1 on 5 matching bases. Germline loops: CDR1 ENHRY, CDR2 SYGVKD. The CDR3 loop spans 14 amino acids. With 10 bases removed from V and 5 bases from J, the gap between germline ends came to 20 bases. The CDR3, as DNA: TGTGCCAGCAGGCCAACAGGAGTTGGGACTGAAGCTTTCTTT. It is translated as CASRPTGVGTEAFF.

The rearrangement joins TRBV12-5 to TRBJ2-5; perhaps TRBD2 as D (5 bases). The CDR3 contains 13 residues. Per germline, CDR1 LGHNT and CDR2 FRNRAP. V was shortened by 2 bases and J by 2 bases, with 6 bases between the two germline ends. The CDR3 sequence: CASGLRTQETQYF. The CDR3, as DNA: TGTGCTAGTGGTTTGCGGACTCAAGAGACCCAGTACTTC.

The CDR3 DNA reads TGTGCCATCAGTGAGTCGGGGGGACAGGGCAATGAGCAGTTCTTC. It specifies CAISESGGQGNEQFF. The gene calls are TRBV10-3 and TRBJ2-1; 9 bases are shared with TRBD1. This CDR3 is 15 amino acids long. With 0 bases clipped from V and 6 bases from J, the junction kept 3 bases outside the gene matches. Germline lookup yields CDR1 ENHRY and CDR2 SYGVKD.

The genes are TRBV2 and TRBJ2-1; the D is unclear. Germline-derived CDR1 and CDR2 are SNHLY and FYNNEI. With 3 bases removed from V and 0 bases from J, the gap between germline ends came to 9 bases. The CDR3 sequence is 15 residues long. DNA for the CDR3: TGTGCCAGCAGTGATGCGGCGGACTCCTACAATGAGCAGTTCTTC. Translation gives CASSDAADSYNEQFF.

The V call is TRBV7-9, the J call TRBJ2-7; 8 bases match TRBD2. The CDR3 is 15 amino acids. Germline V CDR1 and CDR2: SEHNR, FQNEAQ (reference sequence). With V trimmed by 2 bases and J by 4 bases, 7 bases remained unmatched. The CDR3 nucleotides read TGTGCCAGCAGCTTAAATCCAGCGGGAGTGTACGAGCAGTACTTC. Translating it yields CASSLNPAGVYEQYF.

The chain recombines TRBV5-4 with TRBJ1-5; TRBD1 is a possible D gene (6 bases). V lost 4 bases, J lost 4 bases, and 15 bases lay in between. In germline, CDR1 is SGHNT, CDR2 YYREEE (reference sequence). The CDR3 is 15 amino acids. CDR3 region: CASSTGGGMNQPQHF. For the CDR3, the DNA is TGTGCCAGCAGCACGGGGGGGGGCATGAATCAGCCCCAGCATTTT.

The gene calls are TRBV7-9 and TRBJ2-7; 10 bases align to TRBD1. The CDR3 contains 16 residues. Germline V gives CDR1 SEHNR, CDR2 FQNEAQ (reference sequence). Trimming cost V 4 bases and J 0 bases; bases outside gene matches: 6. In nucleotides, the CDR3 is TGTGCCAGCAGCTCTAGGGGGACAGGGGTCTCCTACGAGCAGTACTTC. Protein: CASSSRGTGVSYEQYF.